The 32 T cell receptor beta chains below come from one sample, sequenced in a study of Ad26.COV2.S vaccination and SARS-CoV-2 variants. Documented treatment: over 15 received Ad26.COV2.S at low or high dose, single or two shots; 5 received placebo; per-sample allocation not given. The samples date from day 63 after the first vaccine or placebo injection. Only in-frame clones appear in the TCRdb table, and some are missing; sequencing was by immunoSEQ multiplex PCR. The sample holds a few hundred thousand clones, approximately 88% seen once. This sample comprised peripheral blood, obtained in a trial of Ad26.COV2.S vaccine versus placebo. The source of these receptors is a person aged 18-60 years who received the Ad26.COV2.S COVID-19 vaccine or a placebo.

This rearrangement joins TRBV4-3 to TRBJ1-4, with no clear D. The CDR3 contains 15 residues. CDR1 is LGHNA, CDR2 YSLEER, per germline. V lost 4 bases to trimming and J lost 0 bases, with 9 bases between them. The CDR3 DNA reads as TGCGCCAGCAGCCCGAACACCGCAACTAATGAAAAACTGTTTTTT. Its protein product is CASSPNTATNEKLFF.

This clone was recorded only once. This chain links TRBV3-1 (or the pseudogene TRBV3-2) with TRBJ2-7, with D perhaps TRBD1 (7 bases). In germline, CDR1 is LGHDT, CDR2 YNNKEL (reference sequence). V was pared by 4 bases and J by 3 bases, with 31 bases between. The CDR3 has 20 amino acids. CDR3 coding DNA: TGTGCCAGCAGCCTATACCTGGACAGGCTGGGGCGGGGTCGCTACTACGAGCAGTACTTC. It translates to CASSLYLDRLGRGRYYEQYF.

J is TRBJ1-3 and V is TRBV3-1 (or the pseudogene TRBV3-2), with 7 bases fitting TRBD1. Germline V CDR1 and CDR2: LGHDT, YNNKEL (reference sequence). The CDR3 covers 15 residues. With 4 bases clipped from V and 3 bases from J, the junction kept 6 bases outside the gene matches. This chain's CDR3 is CASSLDRVFGNTIYF. The DNA for the CDR3 is TGTGCCAGCAGCCTCGACAGGGTTTTTGGAAACACCATATATTTT.

V and J are TRBV5-8 and TRBJ2-3, with D maybe TRBD1 (6 bases). This CDR3 contains 14 residues. Trimming removed 4 bases from V and 6 bases from J, with 15 bases in between. Germline values: CDR1 SGHTS, CDR2 YDEGEE. This CDR3 is CASSPTTGSDTQYF. In nucleotides, the CDR3 is TGTGCCAGCAGCCCCACCACAGGGTCCGATACGCAGTATTTT.

This clone has only one observation. The chain combines TRBV7-2 with TRBJ2-7, with 7 bases matching TRBD2. The CDR3 loop spans 15 amino acids. Germline CDR1 reads SGHTA; CDR2 reads FQGNSA. V lost 0 bases, J lost 5 bases, and 7 bases stayed unmatched. Here the CDR3 DNA reads TGTGCCAGCAGCTTAGCCCCCGCGGGGGTACACGAGCAGTACTTC. It yields the protein CASSLAPAGVHEQYF.

The rearrangement uses TRBV5-4 and TRBJ2-1, with a possible D match to TRBD1 (6 bases). Germline V gene lookup returns CDR1 SGHNT and CDR2 YYREEE (reference sequence). The CDR3 sequence is 13 residues long. Trimming shortened V by 6 bases and J by 10 bases, and 17 bases separated the two germline ends. The CDR3 DNA reads as TGTGCCAGCAATCAGGGACATTTTAGCGAGCAGTTCTTC. Translating it yields CASNQGHFSEQFF. Full variable domain (missing parts from reference TRBV5-4 and TRBJ2-1): ETGVTQSPTHLIKTRGQQVTLRCSSQSGHNTVSWYQQALGQGPQFIFQYYREEENGRGNFPPRFSGLQFPNYSSELNVNALELDDSALYLCASNQGHFSEQFFGPGTRLTVL.

The rearrangement joins TRBV14 to TRBJ2-1; a weak D match, TRBD1 (5 bases). Trimming pared 2 bases from V and 5 bases from J, leaving 22 bases between. Germline CDR1 SGHDN, CDR2 FVKESK. The CDR3 spans 18 residues. DNA of the CDR3: TGTGCCAGCAGCCAAAAGAAGGGGCCTGATGTTGTTAACAATGAGCAGTTCTTC. It yields the protein CASSQKKGPDVVNNEQFF.

The chain combines TRBV29-1 with TRBJ1-1; D not resolved. The CDR3 spans 11 residues. V was shortened by 7 bases and J by 11 bases, with 17 bases between the two germline ends. The germline gives CDR1 SQVTM, CDR2 ANQGSEA. The CDR3 region is CSAGSLLSAFF. For the CDR3, the DNA is TGCAGCGCCGGAAGTTTGCTTAGTGCTTTCTTT.

V is TRBV6-1 and J is TRBJ1-5, with TRBD1 matching over 8 bases. V was clipped by 5 bases and J by 4 bases; unmatched bases: 4. The CDR3 is 14 amino acids. In germline, CDR1 is MNHNS, CDR2 SASEGT. Here the CDR3 DNA reads TGTGCCAGCAGTCTTACAGGGGGTAATCAGCCCCAGCATTTT. Protein: CASSLTGGNQPQHF.

J is TRBJ1-5 and V is TRBV4-3, with D uncertain. Trimming removed 0 bases from V and 0 bases from J, with 9 bases in between. From germline, CDR1 is LGHNA and CDR2 YSLEER. The CDR3 contains 16 residues. The CDR3 DNA reads as TGCGCCAGCAGCCAAGAGTGGCAGTATAGCAATCAGCCCCAGCATTTT. It yields the protein CASSQEWQYSNQPQHF.

J is TRBJ1-4 and V is TRBV15; D is unclear. Germline V gene lookup returns CDR1 LNHNV and CDR2 YYDKDF (reference sequence). V lost 0 bases, J lost 0 bases, and 23 bases lay in between. The CDR3 is 21 amino acids. CDR3 nucleotides: TGTGCCACCAGCAGAGATGTGAGGGCGGACGCCCTCCCCGCAACTAATGAAAAACTGTTTTTT. Amino acids: CATSRDVRADALPATNEKLFF.

J is TRBJ1-5 and V is TRBV6-2 or TRBV6-3; D not certain. Trimming removed 4 bases from V and 4 bases from J, with 11 bases in between. CDR3 length: 14 amino acids. Germline assignment: CDR1 MNHEY and CDR2 SVGEGT. The CDR3 DNA follows: TGTGCCAGCAGTTCATCCGCTTGGAATCAGCCCCAGCATTTT. It translates to CASSSSAWNQPQHF.

The chain couples TRBV7-8 to TRBJ2-1; D not resolved. The V and J ends lost 5 bases and 5 bases respectively, with 13 bases between them. CDR1 is SGHVS, CDR2 FQNEAQ, per germline. The CDR3 is made up of 14 amino acids. CDR3 DNA: TGTGCCAGCAGCCGAGGAGACACCCACAATGAGCAGTTCTTC. This gives the protein CASSRGDTHNEQFF. The variable domain in full, with the rest retrieved from reference TRBV7-8 and TRBJ2-1, is GAGVSQSPRYKVAKRGQDVALRCDPISGHVSLFWYQQALGQGPEFLTYFQNEAQLDKSGLPSDRFFAERPEGSVSTLKIQRTQQEDSAVYLCASSRGDTHNEQFFGPGTRLTVL.

V gene TRBV7-9 combines with J gene TRBJ2-3; D remains ambiguous. The CDR3 extends over 12 amino acids. In germline, CDR1 is SEHNR, CDR2 FQNEAQ (reference sequence). V shed 7 bases and J shed 6 bases, with 11 bases lying between them. The DNA of the CDR3 is TGTGCCAGCACCAGAGAGGTCGATACGCAGTATTTT. Protein product: CASTREVDTQYF. Complete variable domain (other parts from reference TRBV7-9 and TRBJ2-3): DTGVSQNPRHKITKRGQNVTFRCDPISEHNRLYWYRQTLGQGPEFLTYFQNEAQLEKSRLLSDRFSAERPKGSFSTLEIQRTEQGDSAMYLCASTREVDTQYFGPGTRLTVL.

This chain links TRBV14 with TRBJ2-7; D is unclear. The V end lost 1 base, the J end lost 2 bases, and 15 bases lay between the germline ends. The length of the CDR3 is 16 residues. CDR1 and CDR2 (germline): SGHDN, FVKESK. Here the CDR3 reads CASSQAVSKSPYEQYF. The DNA for the CDR3 is TGTGCCAGCAGCCAAGCGGTTTCCAAATCCCCCTACGAGCAGTACTTC.

The J gene is TRBJ2-5, the V gene TRBV19, with 7 positions matching TRBD1. Per germline, CDR1 LNHDA and CDR2 SQIVND (reference sequence). The CDR3 totals 16 residues. V shed 5 bases and J 5 bases; nucleotides not matched to a gene: 14. Here the CDR3 DNA reads TGTGCCAGTAGTCCGGACCGACAGGGACAACGGGAGACCCAGTACTTC. Protein sequence: CASSPDRQGQRETQYF.

This clone appeared a few times. V is TRBV11-2 and J is TRBJ2-1; 11 nucleotides match TRBD2. J lost 8 bases, V lost 6 bases, and 9 bases had no gene match. The CDR3 totals 15 residues. Germline V gene lookup returns CDR1 SGHAT and CDR2 FQNNGV. CDR3 coding DNA: TGTGCCAGCAGAAGCCTAGCGGGGGGATGGGATGAGCAGTTCTTC. This sequence encodes CASRSLAGGWDEQFF.

This clone has more than one count but fewer than ten. J is TRBJ2-2 and V is TRBV4-3, with 8 bases identical to TRBD1. Germline CDR1 and CDR2: LGHNA and YSLEER. The length of the CDR3 is 15 residues. V dropped 5 bases and J dropped 5; count of bases not matched to a gene: 7. CDR3 residues: CASSVRTGQTGELFF. The CDR3 DNA follows: TGCGCCAGCAGCGTGAGGACAGGGCAAACCGGGGAGCTGTTTTTT.

Only a few counts were recorded for this clone. CDR3 region: CASSSGLAGNYEQYF. As DNA, the CDR3 is TGTGCCAGCAGCTCAGGACTAGCGGGGAACTACGAGCAGTACTTC. The chain uses TRBV11-1 and TRBJ2-7; 12 nucleotides match TRBD2. J was trimmed by 3 bases and V by 4 bases; bases with no gene match: 4. CDR3 length: 15 residues. CDR1 and CDR2 (germline): SGHAT, FQDESV (reference sequence).

This clone showed up just once. The V call is TRBV11-2, the J call TRBJ2-5; TRBD1 might be the D (5 bases). Trimming removed 1 base at V and 4 bases at J, with 16 bases between. CDR1 is SGHAT and CDR2 is FQNNGV in the germline V gene. The CDR3 length is 16 residues. The CDR3 sequence: CASSLGAQVSGETQYF. DNA for the CDR3: TGTGCCAGCAGCTTAGGAGCACAGGTGTCCGGAGAGACCCAGTACTTC.

The rearrangement uses TRBV2 and TRBJ1-1; D may be TRBD1 (5 bases). V lost 6 bases and J 6 bases, leaving 14 bases between the germline ends. The CDR3 loop spans 13 amino acids. Germline CDR1 SNHLY, CDR2 FYNNEI. The CDR3 DNA reads TGTGCCAGCAGCCCGGGACGGAGGCCTGAAGCTTTCTTT. It encodes CASSPGRRPEAFF.

V gene TRBV4-1 combines with J gene TRBJ2-3; D is unclear. This CDR3 contains 14 residues. Germline V lookup: CDR1 MGHRA, CDR2 YSYEKL. The germline V and J ends were trimmed by 4 bases and 1 base, with 9 bases remaining between them. CDR3 sequence: CASSPALGTDTQYF. In nucleotides, the CDR3 is TGCGCCAGCAGCCCAGCGTTGGGCACAGATACGCAGTATTTT.

The genes are TRBV30 and TRBJ1-3, with TRBD1 matching 7 bases. CDR1 is GTSNPN, CDR2 SVGIG, per germline (reference sequence). The CDR3 is made up of 16 amino acids. V lost 0 bases to trimming and J lost 4 bases; unmatched junction nucleotides: 9. The CDR3 loop is CAWSVPRQGSGNTIYF. For the CDR3, the DNA is TGTGCCTGGAGTGTTCCCAGACAGGGATCCGGAAACACCATATATTTT.

This clone was detected a few times. The V and J genes are TRBV9 and TRBJ1-2; D is uncertain. The CDR3 spans 14 residues. Trimming left V 0 bases short and J 5 bases short, with 11 bases between. Germline CDR1 and CDR2: SGDLS and YYNGEE. The CDR3 bases are TGTGCCAGCAGCGTAGACCCCCGGGCGTATGGCTACACCTTC. Amino acids: CASSVDPRAYGYTF.

J is TRBJ2-5 and V is TRBV9; 10 nucleotides align to TRBD2. Germline V gene sequence: CDR1 SGDLS, CDR2 YYNGEE. The CDR3 extends over 16 amino acids. V shed 4 bases and J 3 bases; nucleotides not matched to a gene: 9. CDR3: CASSPRLAGAEETQYF. CDR3 DNA: TGTGCCAGCAGCCCCCGCCTAGCGGGGGCGGAAGAGACCCAGTACTTC.

This rearrangement joins TRBV18 to TRBJ1-1; 8 nucleotides match TRBD1. The V segment lost 3 bases and the J segment 8 bases; nucleotides outside the gene matches: 2. The CDR3 is 12 residues long. The germline V gene encodes CDR1 KGHSH and CDR2 LQKENI. Here the CDR3 reads CASSPGTGEAFF. The CDR3, as DNA: TGTGCCAGCTCACCCGGGACAGGAGAAGCTTTCTTT.

The CDR3 bases are TGTGCCAGCAGCGGAGAAGGGACAGGTAGTACTGAAGCTTTCTTT. This sequence encodes CASSGEGTGSTEAFF. The chain combines TRBV13 with TRBJ1-1, with 8 positions matching TRBD1. The CDR3 consists of 15 residues. Unmatched junction bases numbered 10, after V lost 5 bases and J lost 5 bases. Germline values: CDR1 PRHDT, CDR2 FYEKMQ (reference sequence).

The chain employs TRBV6-2 or TRBV6-3 and TRBJ2-5; D perhaps matches TRBD1 (5 bases). The CDR3 has 15 amino acids. Between the trimmed V and J ends, which lost 2 bases and 1 base, there was a span of 11 bases. Germline V gene sequence: CDR1 MNHEY, CDR2 SVGEGT. CDR3: CASSYAGTGQETQYF. In DNA form, the CDR3 reads TGTGCCAGCAGTTACGCCGGTACAGGCCAAGAGACCCAGTACTTC.

This sequence joins TRBV7-2 and TRBJ1-4; 8 nucleotides match TRBD1. The length of the CDR3 is 15 residues. CDR1 and CDR2 (germline): SGHTA, FQGNSA. After removal of 5 bases from V and 8 bases from J, the junction contained 10 bases not matched to a gene. The CDR3 protein is CASSVTDRVGEKLFF. CDR3 bases: TGTGCCAGCAGCGTAACGGACAGGGTTGGAGAAAAACTGTTTTTT.

This clone turned up a few times. V and J are TRBV11-2 and TRBJ2-7, with a tentative D call TRBD2 (6 bases). This CDR3 comprises 13 residues. Germline CDR1 is SGHAT and CDR2 is FQNNGV. Trimming removed 7 bases at V and 0 bases at J, with 10 bases between. CDR3 residues: CASTPAGSYEQYF. For the CDR3, the DNA is TGTGCCAGCACCCCAGCGGGCTCCTACGAGCAGTACTTC. Supplemented by reference TRBV11-2 and TRBJ2-7, the full variable domain reads EAGVAQSPRYKIIEKRQSVAFWCNPISGHATLYWYQQILGQGPKLLIQFQNNGVVDDSQLPKDRFSAERLKGVDSTLKIQPAKLEDSAVYLCASTPAGSYEQYFGPGTRLTVT.

The V and J genes are TRBV10-3 and TRBJ2-7; D unresolved. The V gene lost 6 bases and the J gene lost 1 base, with 7 bases spanning the gap. This CDR3 spans 12 amino acids. CDR1 is ENHRY and CDR2 is SYGVKD in the germline V gene. This chain's CDR3 is CAISTESYEQYF. The CDR3 nucleotides are TGTGCCATCAGCACCGAGTCCTACGAGCAGTACTTC.

V is TRBV7-9 and J is TRBJ2-7; D ambiguous. V was shortened by 1 base and J by 3 bases, with 13 bases between the two germline ends. Looked up from germline, CDR1 is SEHNR and CDR2 is FQNEAQ (reference sequence). This CDR3 is 15 amino acids long. CDR3 DNA: TGTGCCAGCAGCTTAGGTCCGGGTGGGGACTACGAGCAGTACTTC. Its translation is CASSLGPGGDYEQYF.